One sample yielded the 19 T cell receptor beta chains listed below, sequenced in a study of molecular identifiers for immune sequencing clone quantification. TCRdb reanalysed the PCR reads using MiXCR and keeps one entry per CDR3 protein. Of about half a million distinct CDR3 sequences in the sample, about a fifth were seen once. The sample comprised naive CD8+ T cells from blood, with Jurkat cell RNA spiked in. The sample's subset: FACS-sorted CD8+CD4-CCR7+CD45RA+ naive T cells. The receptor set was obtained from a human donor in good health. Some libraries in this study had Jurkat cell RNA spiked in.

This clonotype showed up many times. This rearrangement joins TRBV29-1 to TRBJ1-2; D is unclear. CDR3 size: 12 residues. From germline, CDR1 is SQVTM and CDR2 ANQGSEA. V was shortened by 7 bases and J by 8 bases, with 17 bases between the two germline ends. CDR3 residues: CSAPDLPNGYTF. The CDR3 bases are TGCAGCGCCCCAGACCTCCCGAACGGCTACACCTTC.

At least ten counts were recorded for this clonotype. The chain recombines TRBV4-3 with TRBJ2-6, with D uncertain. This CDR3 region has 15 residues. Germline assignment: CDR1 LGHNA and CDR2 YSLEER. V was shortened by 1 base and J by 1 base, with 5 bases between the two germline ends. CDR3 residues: CASSQGASGANVLTF. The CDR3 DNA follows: TGCGCCAGCAGCCAAGGGGCATCTGGGGCCAACGTCCTGACTTTC.

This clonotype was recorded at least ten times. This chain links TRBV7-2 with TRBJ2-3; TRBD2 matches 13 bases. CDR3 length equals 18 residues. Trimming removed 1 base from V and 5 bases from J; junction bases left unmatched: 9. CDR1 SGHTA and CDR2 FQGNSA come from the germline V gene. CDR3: CASSLVGVLAGGQDTQYF. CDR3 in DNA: TGTGCCAGCAGCTTAGTGGGAGTACTAGCGGGGGGGCAAGATACGCAGTATTTT.

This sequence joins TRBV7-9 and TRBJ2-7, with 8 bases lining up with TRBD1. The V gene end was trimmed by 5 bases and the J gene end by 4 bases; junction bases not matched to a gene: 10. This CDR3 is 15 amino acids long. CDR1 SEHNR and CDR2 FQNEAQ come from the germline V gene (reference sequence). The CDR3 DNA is TGTGCCAGCAGCACCACAGGGGGGAACTGGTACGAGCAGTACTTC. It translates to CASSTTGGNWYEQYF.

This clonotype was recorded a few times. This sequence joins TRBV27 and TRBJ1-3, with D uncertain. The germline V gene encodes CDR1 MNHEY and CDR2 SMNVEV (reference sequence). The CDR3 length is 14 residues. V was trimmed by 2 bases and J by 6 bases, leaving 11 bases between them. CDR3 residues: CASSLRPFENTIYF. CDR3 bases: TGTGCCAGCAGTTTAAGGCCGTTCGAAAACACCATATATTTT.

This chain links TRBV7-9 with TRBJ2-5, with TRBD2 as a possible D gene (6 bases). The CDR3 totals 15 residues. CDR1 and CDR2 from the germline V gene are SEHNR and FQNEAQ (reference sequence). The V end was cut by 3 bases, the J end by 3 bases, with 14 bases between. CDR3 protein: CASSFGPGEEETQYF. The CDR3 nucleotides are TGTGCCAGCAGCTTCGGGCCTGGGGAGGAAGAGACCCAGTACTTC.

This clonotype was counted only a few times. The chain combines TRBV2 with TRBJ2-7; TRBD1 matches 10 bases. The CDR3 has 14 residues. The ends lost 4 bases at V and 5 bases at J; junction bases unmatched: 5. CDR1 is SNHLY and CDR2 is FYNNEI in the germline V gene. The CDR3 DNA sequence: TGTGCCAGCAGTGGGGACAGGGGTCCAGACGAGCAGTACTTC. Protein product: CASSGDRGPDEQYF.

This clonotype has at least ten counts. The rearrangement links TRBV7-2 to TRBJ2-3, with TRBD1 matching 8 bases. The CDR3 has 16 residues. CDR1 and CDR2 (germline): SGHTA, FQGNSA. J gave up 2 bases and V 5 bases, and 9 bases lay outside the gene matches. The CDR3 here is CASSPGQGGHTDTQYF. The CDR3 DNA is TGTGCCAGCAGCCCAGGACAGGGCGGACACACAGATACGCAGTATTTT.

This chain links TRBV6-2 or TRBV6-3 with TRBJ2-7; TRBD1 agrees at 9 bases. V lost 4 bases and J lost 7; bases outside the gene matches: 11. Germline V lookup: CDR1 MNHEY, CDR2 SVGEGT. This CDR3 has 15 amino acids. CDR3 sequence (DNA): TGTGCCAGCAGTTTTAAACAGGGGGCTTCTCGGGAGCAGTACTTC. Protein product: CASSFKQGASREQYF.

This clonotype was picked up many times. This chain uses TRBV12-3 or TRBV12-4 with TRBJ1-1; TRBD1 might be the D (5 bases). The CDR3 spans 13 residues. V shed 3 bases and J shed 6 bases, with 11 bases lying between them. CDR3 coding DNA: TGTGCCAGCAGTTTTGGCAGGGCGGCTGAAGCTTTCTTT. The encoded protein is CASSFGRAAEAFF.

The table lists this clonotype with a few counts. CDR3: CASRETDNSPLHF. As DNA, the CDR3 is TGTGCCAGCAGAGAGACAGATAATTCACCCCTCCACTTT. The chain has TRBV28 and TRBJ1-6; D is possibly TRBD1 (5 bases). Germline-derived CDR1 and CDR2 are MDHEN and SYDVKM. There are 13 residues in the CDR3. With 6 bases removed from V and 5 bases from J, the gap between germline ends came to 8 bases. Based on the CDR3 plus reference TRBV28 and TRBJ1-6, the full variable domain is DVKVTQSSRYLVKRTGEKVFLECVQDMDHENMFWYRQDPGLGLRLIYFSYDVKMKEKGDIPEGYSVSREKKERFSLILESASTNQTSMYLCASRETDNSPLHFGNGTRLTVT.

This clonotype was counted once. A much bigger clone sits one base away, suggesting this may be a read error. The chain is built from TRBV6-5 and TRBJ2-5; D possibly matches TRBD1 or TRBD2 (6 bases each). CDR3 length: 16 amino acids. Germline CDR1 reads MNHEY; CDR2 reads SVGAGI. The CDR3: CANSYGGQGLGETQYF. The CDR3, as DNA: TGTGCCAACAGTTACGGGGGACAAGGGCTTGGCGAGACCCAGTACTTC.

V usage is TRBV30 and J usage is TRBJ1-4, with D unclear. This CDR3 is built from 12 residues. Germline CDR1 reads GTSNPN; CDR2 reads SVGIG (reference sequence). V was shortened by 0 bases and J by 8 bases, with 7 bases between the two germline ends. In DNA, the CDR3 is TGTGCCTGGAGTGTACAAGGGGAAAAACTGTTTTTT. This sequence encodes CAWSVQGEKLFF. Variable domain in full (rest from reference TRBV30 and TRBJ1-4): SQTIHQWPATLVQPVGSPLSLECTVEGTSNPNLYWYRQAAGRGLQLLFYSVGIGQISSEVPQNLSASRPQDRQFILSSKKLLLSDSGFYLCAWSVQGEKLFFGSGTQLSVL.

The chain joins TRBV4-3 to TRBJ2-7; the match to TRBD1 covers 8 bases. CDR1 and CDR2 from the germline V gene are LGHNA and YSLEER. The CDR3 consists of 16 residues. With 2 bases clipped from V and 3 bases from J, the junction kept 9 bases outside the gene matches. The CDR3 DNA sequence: TGCGCCAGCAGCCAAAATTGGGCAGGGGGCGGCTACGAGCAGTACTTC. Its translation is CASSQNWAGGGYEQYF.

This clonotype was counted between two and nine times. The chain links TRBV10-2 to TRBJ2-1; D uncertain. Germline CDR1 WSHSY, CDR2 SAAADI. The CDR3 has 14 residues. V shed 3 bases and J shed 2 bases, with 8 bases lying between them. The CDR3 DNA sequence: TGCGCCAGCAGTGATACTGGGCCCTACAATGAGCAGTTCTTC. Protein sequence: CASSDTGPYNEQFF.

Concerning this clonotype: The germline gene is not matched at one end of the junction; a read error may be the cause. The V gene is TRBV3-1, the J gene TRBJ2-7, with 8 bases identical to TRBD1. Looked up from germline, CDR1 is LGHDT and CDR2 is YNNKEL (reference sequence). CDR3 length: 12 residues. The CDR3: CASSDRGYEQHF. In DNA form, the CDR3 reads TGTGCCAGCAGCGACAGGGGCTACGAGCAGCACTTC.

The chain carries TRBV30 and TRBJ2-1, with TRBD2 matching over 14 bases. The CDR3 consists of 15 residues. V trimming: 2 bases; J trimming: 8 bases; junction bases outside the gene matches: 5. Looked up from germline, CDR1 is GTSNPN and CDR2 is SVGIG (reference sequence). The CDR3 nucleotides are TGTGCCTGGAGTCCGACGGGACTAGCGGGGGATGAGCAGTTCTTC. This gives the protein CAWSPTGLAGDEQFF.

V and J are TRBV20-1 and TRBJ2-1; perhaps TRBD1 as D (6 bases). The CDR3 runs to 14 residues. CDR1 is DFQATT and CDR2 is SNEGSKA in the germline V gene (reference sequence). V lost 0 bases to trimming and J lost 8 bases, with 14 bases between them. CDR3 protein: CSARDLNRVYEQFF. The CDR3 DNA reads TGCAGTGCTAGAGATCTAAACAGGGTCTATGAGCAGTTCTTC.

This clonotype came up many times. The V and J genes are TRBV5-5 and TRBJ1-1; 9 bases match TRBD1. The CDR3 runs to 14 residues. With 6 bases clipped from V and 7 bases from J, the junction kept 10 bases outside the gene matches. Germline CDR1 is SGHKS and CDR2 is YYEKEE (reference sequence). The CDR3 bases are TGTGCCAGCAACGCGGACAGGGGTCCCCTTGAAGCTTTCTTT. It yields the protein CASNADRGPLEAFF.